Presented here are 21 T cell receptor beta chains from one specimen sequenced in a study of cytomegalovirus exposure and HLA in healthy donors. The PCR made use of 60 Vbeta and 13 Jbeta primers. The protocol was immunoSEQ multiplex PCR, while the TCRdb copy is restricted to in-frame clones and leaves out a portion. The repertoire holds 150,000 or so clones, with 80% to 90% as singletons. Sample: PBMCs. Every receptor here comes from a woman aged 18 to 35 in good health and CMV-seronegative.

The V and J genes are TRBV10-3 and TRBJ2-3; 9 nucleotides agree with TRBD2. In germline, CDR1 is ENHRY, CDR2 SYGVKD. V dropped 0 bases and J dropped 2; count of bases not matched to a gene: 3. The CDR3 consists of 16 residues. The CDR3 DNA sequence: TGTGCCATCAGTGAGTCACTAGCGGGCCTCACAGATACGCAGTATTTT. Amino acids: CAISESLAGLTDTQYF.

The chain employs TRBV2 and TRBJ1-2; 7 bases line up with TRBD1. With V trimmed by 4 bases and J by 4 bases, 6 bases remained unmatched. The CDR3 length is 14 residues. Per the germline V gene, CDR1 is SNHLY and CDR2 is FYNNEI. The CDR3 region is CASSAGTDTYGYTF. The CDR3 DNA reads TGTGCCAGCAGTGCGGGGACAGACACCTATGGCTACACCTTC.

This rearrangement joins TRBV28 to TRBJ2-3; 9 bases line up with TRBD1. The V segment lost 8 bases and the J segment 8 bases; nucleotides outside the gene matches: 8. Germline CDR1 MDHEN, CDR2 SYDVKM. This CDR3 spans 13 amino acids. The CDR3 region has the DNA TGTGCCAGCTCGGGACAGGGAAAGAGTACGCAGTATTTT. This translates into CASSGQGKSTQYF.

V and J are TRBV7-6 and TRBJ1-5; D ambiguous. Per germline, CDR1 SGHVS and CDR2 FNYEAQ. Trimming shortened V by 1 base and J by 3 bases, and 7 bases separated the two germline ends. The CDR3 runs 14 residues. In DNA form, the CDR3 reads TGTGCCAGCAGCTTAGGGAGGGTCAATCAGCCCCAGCATTTT. Protein product: CASSLGRVNQPQHF.

The chain employs TRBV7-9 and TRBJ2-7, with a possible D match to TRBD1 (5 bases). The V end lost 0 bases, the J end lost 0 bases, and 9 bases lay between the germline ends. The CDR3 has 15 residues. Germline V CDR1 and CDR2: SEHNR, FQNEAQ (reference sequence). Here the CDR3 DNA reads TGTGCCAGCAGCTTAGCCCAGGGCCTCTCCTACGAGCAGTACTTC. This encodes CASSLAQGLSYEQYF.

CDR3 DNA: TGTGCCAGCAGCCAAGTGGGGGGAGCCCAAGAGACCCAGTACTTC. It specifies CASSQVGGAQETQYF. The rearrangement links TRBV4-2 to TRBJ2-5; D is perhaps TRBD2 (6 bases). The germline V and J ends were trimmed by 1 base and 1 base, with 10 bases remaining between them. This CDR3 has 15 amino acids. CDR1 and CDR2 (germline): LGHNA, YNFKEQ.

The chain couples TRBV6-4 to TRBJ2-1; TRBD2 matches at 9 bases. Germline assignment: CDR1 MRHNA and CDR2 SNTAGT. This CDR3 region has 14 residues. The V segment lost 0 bases and the J segment 6 bases; nucleotides outside the gene matches: 0. CDR3 region: CASSDSRGGNEQFF. The DNA of the CDR3 is TGTGCCAGCAGTGACTCGCGGGGGGGCAATGAGCAGTTCTTC.

The chain combines TRBV2 with TRBJ2-5; 13 bases fit TRBD2. The CDR3 consists of 15 residues. The germline CDR1 and CDR2 sequences are SNHLY and FYNNEI. After removal of 5 bases from V and 2 bases from J, the junction contained 2 bases not matched to a gene. This CDR3 reads CASSRTSGGQETQYF. In nucleotides, the CDR3 is TGTGCCAGCAGTAGGACTAGCGGGGGTCAAGAGACCCAGTACTTC.

This chain connects TRBV4-1 to TRBJ1-2; 12 bases agree with TRBD1. Germline V gene sequence: CDR1 MGHRA, CDR2 YSYEKL. CDR3 length: 17 amino acids. V was pared by 6 bases and J by 4 bases, with 12 bases of the junction left unmatched. The CDR3, as DNA: TGCGCCAGCAGGCCACTGGGGACAGGGGGCGCGGGCTATGGCTACACCTTC. This codes for CASRPLGTGGAGYGYTF.

The chain recombines TRBV5-1 with TRBJ2-7, with D possibly TRBD2 on 7 matching bases. V was clipped by 5 bases and J by 0 bases, with 15 bases between them. The CDR3 has 15 amino acids. Germline-derived CDR1 and CDR2 are SGHRS and YFSETQ. The CDR3 protein is CASRLSGGLSYEQYF. In DNA, the CDR3 is TGCGCCAGCAGATTATCCGGGGGGCTCTCCTACGAGCAGTACTTC.

V is TRBV6-1 and J is TRBJ1-2; 8 nucleotides line up with TRBD1. V trimming: 6 bases; J trimming: 3 bases; junction bases outside the gene matches: 9. This CDR3 is 15 amino acids long. The germline gives CDR1 MNHNS, CDR2 SASEGT. CDR3 loop: CASSSYPDRDYGYTF. CDR3 DNA: TGTGCCAGCAGCTCCTACCCGGACAGGGACTATGGCTACACCTTC.

The chain joins TRBV11-2 to TRBJ2-5; D unclear. The length of the CDR3 is 14 residues. The V gene lost 3 bases and the J gene lost 4 bases, with 12 bases spanning the gap. Germline CDR1 is SGHAT and CDR2 is FQNNGV. The CDR3 DNA follows: TGTGCCAGCAGCTTCACGGGTTACGGAGAGACCCAGTACTTC. Residues: CASSFTGYGETQYF. Full variable domain (rest looked up from reference TRBV11-2 and TRBJ2-5): EAGVAQSPRYKIIEKRQSVAFWCNPISGHATLYWYQQILGQGPKLLIQFQNNGVVDDSQLPKDRFSAERLKGVDSTLKIQPAKLEDSAVYLCASSFTGYGETQYFGPGTRLLVL.

The V call is TRBV30, the J call TRBJ2-7; 9 bases match TRBD1. The CDR3 consists of 14 residues. V dropped 3 bases and J dropped 4; count of bases not matched to a gene: 7. The germline gives CDR1 GTSNPN, CDR2 SVGIG (reference sequence). CDR3 sequence (DNA): TGTGCCTGGAGAGGGGGACAGGGTGGGTACGAGCAGTACTTC. It yields the protein CAWRGGQGGYEQYF.

This chain links TRBV27 with TRBJ1-5, with TRBD1 as a possible D gene (5 bases). V was clipped by 4 bases and J by 2 bases, with 18 bases between them. CDR3 length: 17 residues. Germline values: CDR1 MNHEY, CDR2 SMNVEV (reference sequence). The CDR3 DNA follows: TGTGCCAGCAGTTCCTCTGCGGGGGAGAGTGGCAATCAGCCCCAGCATTTT. Translation: CASSSSAGESGNQPQHF.

The CDR3 spells CASSRKGTSGREMRKHEQYF. In nucleotides, the CDR3 is TGTGCCAGCAGTCGAAAAGGGACTAGCGGGAGAGAGATGCGGAAGCACGAGCAGTACTTC. The V gene is TRBV28, the J gene TRBJ2-7, with 14 nucleotides matching TRBD2. The V and J ends lost 5 bases and 5 bases, in that order; junction bases with no gene match: 20. Germline CDR1 and CDR2: MDHEN and SYDVKM. The CDR3 totals 20 residues.

The chain combines TRBV10-3 with TRBJ1-2, with D possibly being TRBD1 (6 bases). Germline CDR1 reads ENHRY; CDR2 reads SYGVKD. With 4 bases removed from V and 6 bases from J, the gap between germline ends came to 12 bases. The CDR3 has 13 amino acids. DNA of the CDR3: TGTGCCATCAGTGGAGGGGGGGCAGATGGCTACACCTTC. This sequence encodes CAISGGGADGYTF.

The gene calls are TRBV28 and TRBJ2-5; a possible D gene is TRBD1 (6 bases). Germline loops: CDR1 MDHEN, CDR2 SYDVKM. Trimming took 11 bases from V and 0 from J, leaving 13 bases between them. The CDR3 spans 13 residues. This CDR3 reads CAGGGGHQETQYF. The CDR3 nucleotides are TGTGCCGGTGGGGGCGGCCACCAAGAGACCCAGTACTTC.

The chain joins TRBV4-2 to TRBJ2-6; D call uncertain. The CDR3 runs 17 residues. Germline assignment: CDR1 LGHNA and CDR2 YNFKEQ. Deletions cut 0 bases from V and 1 base from J, with 10 bases between. Written as DNA, the CDR3 is TGTGCCAGCAGCCAAGATGGTTCGCGTTCTGGGGCCAACGTCCTGACTTTC. It codes for CASSQDGSRSGANVLTF.

This sequence joins TRBV6-5 and TRBJ1-4, with 9 positions matching TRBD1. V dropped 2 bases and J dropped 10; count of bases not matched to a gene: 11. The germline CDR1 and CDR2 sequences are MNHEY and SVGAGI. This CDR3 has 16 residues. The CDR3 protein is CASSYPAPGQGGKLFF. CDR3 bases: TGTGCCAGCAGTTACCCAGCGCCGGGACAGGGAGGAAAACTGTTTTTT.

The chain joins TRBV10-3 to TRBJ1-4; D may be TRBD1 (5 bases). CDR3 size: 14 residues. Per the germline V gene, CDR1 is ENHRY and CDR2 is SYGVKD. V lost 8 bases and J 7 bases, leaving 17 bases between the germline ends. The CDR3 nucleotides read TGTGCCATCGGGGGGGGACTGGAAGGTGAAAAACTGTTTTTT. It translates to CAIGGGLEGEKLFF.

This chain links TRBV28 with TRBJ1-5; D is undetermined. The CDR3 consists of 12 residues. Germline V lookup: CDR1 MDHEN, CDR2 SYDVKM. V was pared by 6 bases and J by 5 bases, with 8 bases between. Here the CDR3 reads CASRIQYQPQHF. For the CDR3, the DNA is TGTGCCAGCAGAATCCAGTATCAGCCCCAGCATTTT.